This T cell receptor beta chain was obtained from a study of blood T cell repertoires in COVID-19. Study in general: Sample material is recorded as cDNA or gDNA derived from T cells, B-cell-depleted T cells, or PBMCs.

Method: immunoSEQ multiplex PCR; TCRdb's copy keeps in-frame clones and lacks some. The profile shows some 320,000 clones, over 85% of them singletons. CDR3 length: 15 residues. The germline V gene encodes CDR1 LGHNT and CDR2 FRNRAP. Trimming shortened V by 5 bases and J by 1 base, and 12 bases separated the two germline ends. The sequence was collected from a woman under 40 with COVID-19, enrolled during active disease. The chain is built from TRBV12-5 and TRBJ2-1, with D hard to call. Specimen: peripheral blood. CDR3 protein: CASGLARRSYNEQFF. The CDR3 coding sequence is TGTGCTAGTGGTCTGGCTAGACGATCCTACAATGAGCAGTTCTTC.